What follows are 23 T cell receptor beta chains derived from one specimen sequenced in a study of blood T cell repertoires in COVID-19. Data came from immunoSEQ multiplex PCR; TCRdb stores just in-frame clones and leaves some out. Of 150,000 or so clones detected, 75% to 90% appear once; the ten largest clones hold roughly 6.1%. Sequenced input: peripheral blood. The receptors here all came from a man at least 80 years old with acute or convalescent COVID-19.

The CDR3 protein is CAWSVWGQGGNTIYF. CDR3 nucleotide sequence: TGTGCCTGGAGTGTATGGGGACAGGGCGGAAACACCATATATTTT. V gene TRBV30 combines with J gene TRBJ1-3; TRBD1 matches at 9 bases. This CDR3 has 15 amino acids. The trim removed 0 bases at V and 4 bases at J, leaving 4 bases unmatched. CDR1 is GTSNPN and CDR2 is SVGIG in the germline V gene (reference sequence).

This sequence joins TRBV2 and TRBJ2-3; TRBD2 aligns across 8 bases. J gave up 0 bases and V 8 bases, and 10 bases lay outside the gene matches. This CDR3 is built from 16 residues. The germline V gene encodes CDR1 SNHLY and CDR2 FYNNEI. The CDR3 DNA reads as TGTGCCAGCGGTAACGGGGGGGCCCTGAGCACAGATACGCAGTATTTT. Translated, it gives CASGNGGALSTDTQYF.

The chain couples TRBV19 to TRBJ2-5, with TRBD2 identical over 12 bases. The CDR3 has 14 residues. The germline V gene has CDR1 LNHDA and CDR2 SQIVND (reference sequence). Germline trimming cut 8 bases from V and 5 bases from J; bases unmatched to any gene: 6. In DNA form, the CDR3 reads TGTGCCAGTGGATCTAGCGGGGGGGCGGAGACCCAGTACTTC. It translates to CASGSSGGAETQYF. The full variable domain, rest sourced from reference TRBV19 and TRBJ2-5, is DGGITQSPKYLFRKEGQNVTLSCEQNLNHDAMYWYRQDPGQGLRLIYYSQIVNDFQKGDIAEGYSVSREKKESFPLTVTSAQKNPTAFYLCASGSSGGAETQYFGPGTRLLVL.

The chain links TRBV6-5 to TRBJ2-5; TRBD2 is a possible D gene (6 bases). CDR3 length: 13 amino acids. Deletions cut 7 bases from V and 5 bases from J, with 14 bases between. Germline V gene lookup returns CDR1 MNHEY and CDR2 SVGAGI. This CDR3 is CASTGLLEETQYF. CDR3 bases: TGTGCCAGCACGGGACTCCTTGAGGAGACCCAGTACTTC.

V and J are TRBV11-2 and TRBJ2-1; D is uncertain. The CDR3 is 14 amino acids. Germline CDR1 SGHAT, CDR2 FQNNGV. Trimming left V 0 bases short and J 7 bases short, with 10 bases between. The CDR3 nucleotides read TGTGCCAGCAGCTTAGATAGAGTCGGGAATGAGCAGTTCTTC. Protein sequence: CASSLDRVGNEQFF.

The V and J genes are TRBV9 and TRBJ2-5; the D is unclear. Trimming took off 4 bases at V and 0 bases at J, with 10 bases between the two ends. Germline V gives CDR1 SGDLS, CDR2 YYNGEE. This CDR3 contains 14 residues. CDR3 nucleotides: TGTGCCAGCAGCCCCCACGGGTACCAAGAGACCCAGTACTTC. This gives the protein CASSPHGYQETQYF.

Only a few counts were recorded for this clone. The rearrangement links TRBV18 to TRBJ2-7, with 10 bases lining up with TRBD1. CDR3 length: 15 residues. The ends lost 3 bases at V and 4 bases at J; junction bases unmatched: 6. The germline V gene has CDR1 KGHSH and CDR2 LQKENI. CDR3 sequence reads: CASSPPGTGAYEQYF. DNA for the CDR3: TGTGCCAGCTCACCCCCCGGGACAGGGGCGTACGAGCAGTACTTC.

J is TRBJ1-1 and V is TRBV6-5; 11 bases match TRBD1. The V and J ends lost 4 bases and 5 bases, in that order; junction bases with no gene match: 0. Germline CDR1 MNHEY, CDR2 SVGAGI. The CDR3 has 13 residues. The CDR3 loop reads CASSWDRGTEAFF. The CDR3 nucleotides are TGTGCCAGCAGTTGGGACAGGGGGACTGAAGCTTTCTTT.

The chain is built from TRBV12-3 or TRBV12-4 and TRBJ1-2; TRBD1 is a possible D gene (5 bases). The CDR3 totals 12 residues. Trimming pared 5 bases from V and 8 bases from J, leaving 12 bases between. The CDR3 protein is CASSPQGWGYTF. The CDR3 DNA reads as TGTGCCAGCAGTCCCCAGGGATGGGGCTACACCTTC.

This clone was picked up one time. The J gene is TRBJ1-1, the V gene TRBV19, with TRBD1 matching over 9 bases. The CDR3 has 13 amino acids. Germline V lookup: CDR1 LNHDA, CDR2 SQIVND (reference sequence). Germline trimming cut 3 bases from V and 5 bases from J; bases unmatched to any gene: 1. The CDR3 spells CASSIDRGTEAFF. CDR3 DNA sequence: TGTGCCAGTAGTATCGACAGGGGGACTGAAGCTTTCTTT.

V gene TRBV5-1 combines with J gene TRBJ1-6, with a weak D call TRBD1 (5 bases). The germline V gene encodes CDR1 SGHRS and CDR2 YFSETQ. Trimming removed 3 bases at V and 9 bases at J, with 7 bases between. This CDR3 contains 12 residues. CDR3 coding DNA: TGCGCCAGCAGCTCCGGGGGTTCACCCCTCCACTTT. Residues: CASSSGGSPLHF.

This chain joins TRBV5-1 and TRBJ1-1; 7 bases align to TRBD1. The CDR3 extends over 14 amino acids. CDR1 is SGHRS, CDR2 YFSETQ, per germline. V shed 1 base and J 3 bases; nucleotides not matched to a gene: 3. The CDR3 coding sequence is TGCGCCAGCAGCTTGACAGGGGAGGACACTGAAGCTTTCTTT. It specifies CASSLTGEDTEAFF.

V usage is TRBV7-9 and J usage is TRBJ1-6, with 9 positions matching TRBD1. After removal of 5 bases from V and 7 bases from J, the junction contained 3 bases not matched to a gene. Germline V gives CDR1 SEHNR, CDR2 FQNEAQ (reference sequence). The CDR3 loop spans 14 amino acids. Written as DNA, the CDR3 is TGTGCCAGCAGCCATGGACAGGGGAATTCACCCCTCCACTTT. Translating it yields CASSHGQGNSPLHF.

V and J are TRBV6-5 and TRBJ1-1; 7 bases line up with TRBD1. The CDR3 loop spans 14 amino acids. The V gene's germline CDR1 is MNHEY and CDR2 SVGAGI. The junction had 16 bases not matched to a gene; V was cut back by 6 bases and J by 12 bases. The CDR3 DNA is TGTGCCAGCAGCACTAGACAGGGTCCCTTGAAAACTTTCTTT. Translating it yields CASSTRQGPLKTFF.

CDR3 DNA sequence: TGCAGCGTTGAAGATCTTCGCCAGGGGGTAGGCTATGGCTACACCTTC. It codes for CSVEDLRQGVGYGYTF. The rearrangement joins TRBV29-1 to TRBJ1-2, with 7 bases aligning to TRBD1. Germline V gene lookup returns CDR1 SQVTM and CDR2 ANQGSEA. CDR3 size: 16 residues. V was pared by 0 bases and J by 4 bases, with 11 bases of the junction left unmatched.

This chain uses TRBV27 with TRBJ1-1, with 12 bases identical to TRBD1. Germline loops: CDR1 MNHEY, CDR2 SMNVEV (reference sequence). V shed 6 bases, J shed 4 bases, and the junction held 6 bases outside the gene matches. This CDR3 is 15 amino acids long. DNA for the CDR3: TGTGCCAGCAGGGGACAGGGGGCACGAAGCACTGAAGCTTTCTTT. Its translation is CASRGQGARSTEAFF.

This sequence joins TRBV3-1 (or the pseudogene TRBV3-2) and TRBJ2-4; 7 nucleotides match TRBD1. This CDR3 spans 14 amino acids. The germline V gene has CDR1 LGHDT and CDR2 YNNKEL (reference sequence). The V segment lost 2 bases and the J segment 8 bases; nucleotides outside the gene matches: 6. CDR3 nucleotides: TGTGCCAGCAGCCAATCGAACAGGGGTGACATTCAGTACTTC. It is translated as CASSQSNRGDIQYF.

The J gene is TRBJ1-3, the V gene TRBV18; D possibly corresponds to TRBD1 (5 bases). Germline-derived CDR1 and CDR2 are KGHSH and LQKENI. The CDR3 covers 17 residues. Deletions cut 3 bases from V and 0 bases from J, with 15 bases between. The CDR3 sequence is CASSPQLQGISGNTIYF. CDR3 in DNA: TGTGCCAGCTCACCTCAGCTGCAGGGAATCTCTGGAAACACCATATATTTT.

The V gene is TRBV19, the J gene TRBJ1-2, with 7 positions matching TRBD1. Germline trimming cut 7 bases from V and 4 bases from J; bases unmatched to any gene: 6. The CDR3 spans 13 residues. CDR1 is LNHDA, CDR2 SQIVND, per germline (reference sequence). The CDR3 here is CASNRDRGYGYTF. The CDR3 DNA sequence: TGTGCCAGTAACCGGGACAGAGGCTATGGCTACACCTTC.

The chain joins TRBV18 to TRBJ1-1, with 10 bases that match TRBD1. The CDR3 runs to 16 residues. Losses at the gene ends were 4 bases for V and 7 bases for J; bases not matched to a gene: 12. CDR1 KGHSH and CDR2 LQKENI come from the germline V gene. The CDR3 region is CASSQIILGQGDEAFF. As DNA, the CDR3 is TGTGCCAGCTCACAAATTATTTTAGGACAGGGGGATGAAGCTTTCTTT. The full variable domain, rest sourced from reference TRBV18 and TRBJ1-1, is NAGVMQNPRHLVRRRGQEARLRCSPMKGHSHVYWYRQLPEEGLKFMVYLQKENIIDESGMPKERFSAEFPKEGPSILRIQQVVRGDSAAYFCASSQIILGQGDEAFFGQGTRLTVV.

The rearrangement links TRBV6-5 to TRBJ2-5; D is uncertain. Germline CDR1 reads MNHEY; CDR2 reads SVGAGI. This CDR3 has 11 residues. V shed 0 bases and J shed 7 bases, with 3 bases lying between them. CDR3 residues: CASSYSRTQYF. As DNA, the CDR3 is TGTGCCAGCAGTTACTCGAGGACCCAGTACTTC.

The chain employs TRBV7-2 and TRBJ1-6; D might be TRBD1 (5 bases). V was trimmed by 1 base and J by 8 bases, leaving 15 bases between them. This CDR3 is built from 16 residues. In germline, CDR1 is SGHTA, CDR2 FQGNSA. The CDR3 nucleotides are TGTGCCAGCAGCTTAGGTCCAGGGAACGTCGATTCACCCCTCCACTTT. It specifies CASSLGPGNVDSPLHF. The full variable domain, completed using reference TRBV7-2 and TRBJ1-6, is GAGVSQSPSNKVTEKGKDVELRCDPISGHTALYWYRQSLGQGLEFLIYFQGNSAPDKSGLPSDRFSAERTGGSVSTLTIQRTQQEDSAVYLCASSLGPGNVDSPLHFGNGTRLTVT.

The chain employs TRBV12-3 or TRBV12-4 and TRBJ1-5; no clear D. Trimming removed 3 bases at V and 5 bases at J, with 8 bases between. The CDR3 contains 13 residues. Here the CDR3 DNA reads TGTGCCAGCAGTTTTTCAGGTGATCAGCCCCAGCATTTT. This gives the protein CASSFSGDQPQHF.